Listed below are T cell receptor beta chains from one sample, sequenced in a study of T cell responses to AZD1222 COVID-19 vaccine. Profiled with immunoSEQ multiplex PCR; TCRdb holds only in-frame clones, not every one. The top ten clones hold 0.4% to 0.5% of a sample with around 190,000 clones, 88% of them seen once. Sequencing used peripheral blood, obtained on day 0 of AZD1222 vaccination. All receptors derive from an adult in good health. Each CDR3 is given with its conserved first and last residue. Each record gives: V gene, clone size, D gene, J gene, CDR3 DNA, CDR3 protein. D genes are given only for firm matches. Not every row has a clone size; where given, it reads once, few, many or a size class.

V: TRBV5-1; size: .; D: TRBD1; J: TRBJ1-2; DNA: TGCGCCAGCAGCGATGGGACAGGGGGCGCGTTTGGCTACACCTTC; CDR3: CASSDGTGGAFGYTF
V: TRBV12-3/TRBV12-4; size: .; D: .; J: TRBJ1-5; DNA: TGTGCCAGCTCCCTTGGACGGAAAGAGCCCCAGCATTTT; CDR3: CASSLGRKEPQHF
V: TRBV28; size: .; D: .; J: TRBJ2-7; DNA: TGTGCCAGCAGCCTGCCCCCTCCAAAGAAGATACGAAAGCAGTACTTC; CDR3: CASSLPPPKKIRKQYF
V: TRBV9; size: .; D: TRBD1; J: TRBJ2-2; DNA: TGTGCCAGCAGCCCACGGACAGGGTACACCGGGGAGCTGTTTTTT; CDR3: CASSPRTGYTGELFF
V: TRBV3-1/TRBV3-2; size: .; D: TRBD1; J: TRBJ1-2; DNA: TGTGCCAGCAGCCCGACAGGGGCCCCTAACTATGGCTACACCTTC; CDR3: CASSPTGAPNYGYTF
V: TRBV24-1; size: once; D: TRBD2; J: TRBJ2-1; DNA: TGTGCCACCAGTCTACCGGGACTAGCGCCCAATGAGCAGTTCTTC; CDR3: CATSLPGLAPNEQFF
V: TRBV30; size: .; D: .; J: TRBJ2-3; DNA: TGTGCCTGGAGTGTACCCCACAGGGATACGCAGTATTTT; CDR3: CAWSVPHRDTQYF
V: TRBV7-9; size: .; D: .; J: TRBJ1-2; DNA: TGTGCCAGCAGCTTTGGTGAACGGAACTATGGCTACACCTTC; CDR3: CASSFGERNYGYTF
V: TRBV11-2; size: .; D: .; J: TRBJ1-6; DNA: TGTGCCAGCAGCCACCCCGGTTCTTCACCCCTCCACTTT; CDR3: CASSHPGSSPLHF
V: TRBV27; size: few; D: .; J: TRBJ2-5; DNA: TGTGCCACCCACCGACAGATAGAAGAGACCCAGTACTTC; CDR3: CATHRQIEETQYF
V: TRBV5-1; size: .; D: .; J: TRBJ2-5; DNA: TGCGCCAGCAGCTCCAGCGTTGGGGGGGAGACCCAGTACTTC; CDR3: CASSSSVGGETQYF
V: TRBV9; size: .; D: .; J: TRBJ2-2; DNA: TGTGCCAGCAGCGTAGATCTGGCGTCGGACCTCGCGAACACCGGGGAGCTGTTTTTT; CDR3: CASSVDLASDLANTGELFF
V: TRBV19; size: .; D: TRBD1; J: TRBJ2-2; DNA: TGTGCCAGTAGTGCCCGGGACAGGGTGATCGGCAACGCCGGGGAGCTGTTTTTT; CDR3: CASSARDRVIGNAGELFF
V: TRBV15; size: .; D: .; J: TRBJ2-7; DNA: TGTGCCACCAGCAGAGATCGAGGCGAGCAGTACTTC; CDR3: CATSRDRGEQYF
V: TRBV7-9; size: .; D: TRBD2; J: TRBJ2-2; DNA: TGTGCCAGCAGCCCCCTTCGACTAGCGGGGGGGACCGGGGAGCTGTTTTTT; CDR3: CASSPLRLAGGTGELFF
V: TRBV4-2; size: .; D: TRBD1; J: TRBJ2-7; DNA: TGTGCCAGCAGCCTTGGGACAGGGGGCATCTACGAGCAGTACTTC; CDR3: CASSLGTGGIYEQYF
V: TRBV6-2/TRBV6-3; size: .; D: .; J: TRBJ2-7; DNA: TGTGCCAGCAGCAAGGAAGGTTACGAGCAGTACTTC; CDR3: CASSKEGYEQYF
V: TRBV12-3/TRBV12-4; size: once; D: TRBD2; J: TRBJ2-1; DNA: TGTGCCAGCAGGACTAGCGCAACTGAGCAGTTCTTC; CDR3: CASRTSATEQFF
V: TRBV24-1; size: .; D: .; J: TRBJ1-2; DNA: TGTGCCACCAGTCCTTCCGGGCCCGTGGTCTATGGCTACACCTTC; CDR3: CATSPSGPVVYGYTF
V: TRBV4-3; size: once; D: TRBD1; J: TRBJ1-2; DNA: TGCGCCAGCAGCCAAGGACAGGGAGGGACCTATGGCTACACCTTC; CDR3: CASSQGQGGTYGYTF
V: TRBV28; size: .; D: TRBD1; J: TRBJ1-1; DNA: TGTGCCAGCAGCCCCCCGGACAGGCTGAACACTGAAGCTTTCTTT; CDR3: CASSPPDRLNTEAFF
V: TRBV30; size: .; D: .; J: TRBJ1-6; DNA: TGTGCCTGGGCGGATAATTCACCCCTCCACTTT; CDR3: CAWADNSPLHF
V: TRBV27; size: .; D: .; J: TRBJ1-1; DNA: TGTGCCAGCAGTTTATTCGGGGGGCGAGGGACTGAAGCTTTCTTT; CDR3: CASSLFGGRGTEAFF
V: TRBV11-2; size: .; D: .; J: TRBJ1-1; DNA: TGTGCCAGCAGGTTGAAAATGAACACTGAAGCTTTCTTT; CDR3: CASRLKMNTEAFF
V: TRBV6-5; size: .; D: TRBD2; J: TRBJ2-7; DNA: TGTGCCAGCTCGGAGCGGGAGGGACAAACCTACGAGCAGTACTTC; CDR3: CASSEREGQTYEQYF
V: TRBV7-3; size: .; D: .; J: TRBJ1-2; DNA: TGTGCCAGCAGCTTAGGACAGCACTATGGCTACACCTTC; CDR3: CASSLGQHYGYTF
V: TRBV7-3; size: .; D: TRBD1; J: TRBJ2-1; DNA: TGTGCCAGCAGCACCGAGGGGGCCGATGAGCAGTTCTTC; CDR3: CASSTEGADEQFF
V: TRBV7-2; size: once; D: .; J: TRBJ1-4; DNA: TGTGCCAGCAGCTTATTTGTGGTCGGCGGTAATGAAAAACTGTTTTTT; CDR3: CASSLFVVGGNEKLFF
V: TRBV7-3; size: .; D: TRBD2; J: TRBJ2-1; DNA: TGTGCCAGCAGCTCTAGCGGGGGGAGCTCCTACAATGAGCAGTTCTTC; CDR3: CASSSSGGSSYNEQFF
V: TRBV5-6; size: once; D: .; J: TRBJ2-4; DNA: TGTGCCAGCAGCATAATACTCCAAAACATTCAGTACTTC; CDR3: CASSIILQNIQYF
V: TRBV9; size: .; D: .; J: TRBJ1-1; DNA: TGTGCCAGCAGCCTAAGCGGGGGGCCCCAGAACACTGAAGCTTTCTTT; CDR3: CASSLSGGPQNTEAFF
V: TRBV9; size: few; D: TRBD1; J: TRBJ1-3; DNA: TGTGCCAGCAGCGCGTCTATTCGGGACAGTCTGCAATTCGGAAACACCATATATTTT; CDR3: CASSASIRDSLQFGNTIYF
V: TRBV12-3/TRBV12-4; size: .; D: .; J: TRBJ1-2; DNA: TGTGCCAGCCTGGGGGCGGCTAACTATGGCTACACCTTC; CDR3: CASLGAANYGYTF
V: TRBV5-5; size: .; D: .; J: TRBJ2-7; DNA: TGTGCCAGCGACTCGGTAGGGAAAAAGGGGCAGTACTTC; CDR3: CASDSVGKKGQYF
V: TRBV24-1; size: .; D: .; J: TRBJ1-2; DNA: TGTGCCACCAGTGATTCCCAGGGAGAGGACTATGGCTACACCTTC; CDR3: CATSDSQGEDYGYTF
V: TRBV19; size: .; D: .; J: TRBJ2-2; DNA: TGTGCCAGTAGGAACACGGCGAACACCGGGGAGCTGTTTTTT; CDR3: CASRNTANTGELFF
V: TRBV5-1; size: .; D: TRBD1; J: TRBJ1-4; DNA: TGCGCCAGCAGCTTGGGACAGGGAGAAGGCCTGTTTTTT; CDR3: CASSLGQGEGLFF
V: TRBV6-5; size: once; D: .; J: TRBJ1-1; DNA: TGTGCCAGCAGTTACTTAAGCACTGAAGCTTTCTTT; CDR3: CASSYLSTEAFF
V: TRBV25-1; size: .; D: TRBD2; J: TRBJ2-3; DNA: TGTGCCAGCAGTGAATCTAGCGGGAGGGTCACAGATACGCAGTATTTT; CDR3: CASSESSGRVTDTQYF
V: TRBV19; size: .; D: .; J: TRBJ1-1; DNA: TGTGCCAGTAGTTGGGGTACCAACACTGAAGCTTTCTTT; CDR3: CASSWGTNTEAFF
V: TRBV9; size: .; D: TRBD2; J: TRBJ2-3; DNA: TGTGCCAGCAGCGTAGGGGAAATTAGGGGACTAGCTAGAGATACGCAGTATTTT; CDR3: CASSVGEIRGLARDTQYF
V: TRBV18; size: .; D: .; J: TRBJ1-5; DNA: TGTGCCAGCTCACCACGGAGGGGAAATCAGCCCCAGCATTTT; CDR3: CASSPRRGNQPQHF
V: TRBV25-1; size: .; D: .; J: TRBJ2-7; DNA: TGTGCCAGCAGTGAAAGGGCCGGAACCTACGAGCAGTACTTC; CDR3: CASSERAGTYEQYF
V: TRBV28; size: .; D: .; J: TRBJ2-7; DNA: TGTGCCAGCACCTTGTCTACCTACGAGCAGTACTTC; CDR3: CASTLSTYEQYF
V: TRBV7-2; size: .; D: .; J: TRBJ2-1; DNA: TGTGCCAGCACCCCTCCGGGCCCGGCTAAAGATGAGCAGTTCTTC; CDR3: CASTPPGPAKDEQFF
V: TRBV9; size: once; D: TRBD1; J: TRBJ1-2; DNA: TGTGCCAGCAGCGTAGAGGGACAGGGGTTCTATGGCTACACCTTC; CDR3: CASSVEGQGFYGYTF
V: TRBV19; size: .; D: TRBD1; J: TRBJ1-1; DNA: TGTGCCAGTAGTCCCGGGACAGGGTACGGCGACACTGAAGCTTTCTTT; CDR3: CASSPGTGYGDTEAFF
V: TRBV9; size: once; D: .; J: TRBJ2-7; DNA: TGTGCCAGCAGCCCCCGGGACTTAACCTACGAGCAGTACTTC; CDR3: CASSPRDLTYEQYF
V: TRBV6-5; size: .; D: .; J: TRBJ2-5; DNA: TGTGCCAGCAGGCTCAGCCGGGGAGGGACCCAGTACTTC; CDR3: CASRLSRGGTQYF
V: TRBV12-5; size: .; D: TRBD2; J: TRBJ2-1; DNA: TGTGCTAGTGGTTTGGCTAACTCGGGACTAGCCTACAATGAGCAGTTCTTC; CDR3: CASGLANSGLAYNEQFF
V: TRBV9; size: .; D: .; J: TRBJ1-4; DNA: TGTGCCAGCTTATCCCCTAATGAAAAACTGTTTTTT; CDR3: CASLSPNEKLFF
V: TRBV24-1; size: .; D: TRBD2; J: TRBJ2-5; DNA: TGTGCCACCAGTGACTGGGGACTAGCGGATCAAGAGACCCAGTACTTC; CDR3: CATSDWGLADQETQYF
V: TRBV7-2; size: .; D: .; J: TRBJ2-6; DNA: TGTGCCAGTAGGACTGGGGCCAACGTCCTGACTTTC; CDR3: CASRTGANVLTF
V: TRBV5-1; size: .; D: .; J: TRBJ2-5; DNA: TGCGCCAGCAGCCCGACTTCGACCCAGCGGTGGGAGACCCAGTACTTC; CDR3: CASSPTSTQRWETQYF
V: TRBV30; size: .; D: TRBD2; J: TRBJ2-3; DNA: TGTGCCTGGCTCGAAAGCGGGGGCACAGATACGCAGTATTTT; CDR3: CAWLESGGTDTQYF
V: TRBV11-2; size: .; D: TRBD1; J: TRBJ1-1; DNA: TGTGCCAGCAGCCAGACCGACAGGGGTTATCTTGGGGAAGCTTTCTTT; CDR3: CASSQTDRGYLGEAFF
V: TRBV6-5; size: .; D: TRBD1; J: TRBJ1-5; DNA: TGTGCCAGCAGCCTCAACAGGGGGCGGGATCAGCCCCAGCATTTT; CDR3: CASSLNRGRDQPQHF
V: TRBV30; size: .; D: .; J: TRBJ1-3; DNA: TGTGCCTGGAACGGCCGATCTGGAAACACCATATATTTT; CDR3: CAWNGRSGNTIYF